Each of the 10 T cell receptor beta chains below was sequenced from the same sample in a study of T cell responses to AZD1222 COVID-19 vaccine. Sequenced by immunoSEQ multiplex PCR; TCRdb stores in-frame clones only, minus some. The data show 150,000 to 200,000 clones, around 92% seen once. This specimen was peripheral blood, taken on day 0 of AZD1222 vaccination. The receptors come from an adult in good health.

This chain joins TRBV7-2 and TRBJ2-5; 8 bases match TRBD2. The CDR3 length is 15 residues. Germline CDR1 SGHTA, CDR2 FQGNSA. The V gene end was trimmed by 6 bases and the J gene end by 3 bases; junction bases not matched to a gene: 9. The CDR3 here is CASRLHGRGEETQYF. In DNA, the CDR3 is TGTGCCAGCAGACTCCACGGGCGGGGGGAAGAGACCCAGTACTTC.

The chain uses TRBV6-4 and TRBJ2-7; 14 nucleotides line up with TRBD2. Trimming cost V 11 bases and J 2 bases; bases outside gene matches: 17. CDR3 length: 18 amino acids. In germline, CDR1 is MRHNA, CDR2 SNTAGT. For the CDR3, the DNA is TGTGCCTCCAGCCCCGGGACTAGCGGGAGATCGGGGACCTACGAGCAGTACTTC. Translating it yields CASSPGTSGRSGTYEQYF.

This clone is a singleton in its sample. The rearrangement links TRBV7-2 to TRBJ2-7, with D tentatively TRBD2 (6 bases). The germline V gene has CDR1 SGHTA and CDR2 FQGNSA. V shed 3 bases and J shed 5 bases, with 8 bases lying between them. CDR3 length: 12 amino acids. The DNA of the CDR3 is TGTGCCAGCAGCTTGGAGCGGGACGAGCAGTACTTC. Translated, it gives CASSLERDEQYF.

V and J are TRBV6-4 and TRBJ1-2; a possible D gene is TRBD1 (5 bases). The CDR3 sequence is 17 residues long. V was clipped by 3 bases and J by 4 bases, with 21 bases between them. Germline V lookup: CDR1 MRHNA, CDR2 SNTAGT. The CDR3 loop is CASSDRAGNPSIYGYTF. The CDR3 nucleotides are TGTGCCAGCAGTGATCGGGCAGGGAACCCGTCTATCTATGGCTACACCTTC.

The rearrangement joins TRBV7-2 to TRBJ1-6, with D perhaps TRBD1 (6 bases). The germline gives CDR1 SGHTA, CDR2 FQGNSA. V lost 6 bases, J lost 15 bases, and 12 bases lay in between. The length of the CDR3 is 11 residues. The CDR3 spells CASRRGGNLHF. CDR3 DNA: TGTGCCAGCAGACGAGGGGGTAACCTCCACTTT.

The chain combines TRBV7-2 with TRBJ1-3; D unclear. CDR1 is SGHTA and CDR2 is FQGNSA in the germline V gene. The CDR3 runs 18 residues. V lost 4 bases to trimming and J lost 4 bases, with 23 bases between them. DNA for the CDR3: TGTGCCAGCAGCTCGGGGAAGGGCCTCCCGGCGGCGGGAAACACCATATATTTT. Its protein is CASSSGKGLPAAGNTIYF.

The rearrangement joins TRBV24-1 to TRBJ2-3; TRBD2 might be the D (7 bases). CDR1 is KGHDR, CDR2 SFDVKD, per germline. V was pared by 0 bases and J by 5 bases, with 11 bases between. The CDR3 sequence is 15 residues long. CDR3 DNA sequence: TGTGCCACCAGTGATTTGAGGGGGGGGGAAGATACGCAGTATTTT. Protein product: CATSDLRGGEDTQYF.

The genes are TRBV18 and TRBJ2-1, with 8 bases aligning to TRBD2. The V segment lost 2 bases and the J segment 4 bases; nucleotides outside the gene matches: 7. Germline CDR1 and CDR2: KGHSH and LQKENI. This CDR3 comprises 16 residues. This CDR3 is CASSPGGGRRYNEQFF. The CDR3 bases are TGTGCCAGCTCACCAGGGGGCGGGAGGAGATACAATGAGCAGTTCTTC. Together with reference TRBV18 and TRBJ2-1, the CDR3 gives the full variable domain: NAGVMQNPRHLVRRRGQEARLRCSPMKGHSHVYWYRQLPEEGLKFMVYLQKENIIDESGMPKERFSAEFPKEGPSILRIQQVVRGDSAAYFCASSPGGGRRYNEQFFGPGTRLTVL.

This chain joins TRBV5-4 and TRBJ2-5, with 11 bases fitting TRBD2. CDR3 length: 17 amino acids. V was clipped by 4 bases and J by 5 bases; unmatched bases: 13. The germline V gene encodes CDR1 SGHNT and CDR2 YYREEE (reference sequence). CDR3 sequence reads: CASSRGLAGGGRETQYF. CDR3 in DNA: TGTGCCAGCAGCCGGGGGCTAGCGGGAGGAGGACGGGAGACCCAGTACTTC.

This clone showed up just once. This chain links TRBV20-1 with TRBJ1-2; TRBD1 matches at 7 bases. Germline-derived CDR1 and CDR2 are DFQATT and SNEGSKA (reference sequence). The V segment lost 4 bases and the J segment 8 bases; nucleotides outside the gene matches: 4. This CDR3 is 11 amino acids long. The chain's CDR3 is CSAIGQEGYTF. The DNA for the CDR3 is TGCAGTGCTATTGGACAGGAGGGCTACACCTTC.